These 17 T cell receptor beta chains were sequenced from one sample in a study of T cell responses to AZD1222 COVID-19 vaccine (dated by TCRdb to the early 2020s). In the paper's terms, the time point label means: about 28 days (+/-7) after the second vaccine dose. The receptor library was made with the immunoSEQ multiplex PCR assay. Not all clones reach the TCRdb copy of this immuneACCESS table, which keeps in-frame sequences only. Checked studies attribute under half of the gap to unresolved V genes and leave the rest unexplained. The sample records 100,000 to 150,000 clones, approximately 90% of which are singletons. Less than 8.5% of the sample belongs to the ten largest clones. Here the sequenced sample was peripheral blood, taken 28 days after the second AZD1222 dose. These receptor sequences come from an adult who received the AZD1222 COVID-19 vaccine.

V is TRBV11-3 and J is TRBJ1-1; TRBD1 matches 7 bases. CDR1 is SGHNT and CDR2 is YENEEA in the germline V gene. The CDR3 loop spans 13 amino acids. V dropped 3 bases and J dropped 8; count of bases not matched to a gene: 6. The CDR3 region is CASSFYEGAEAFF. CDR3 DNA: TGTGCCAGCAGCTTTTATGAGGGGGCCGAAGCTTTCTTT.

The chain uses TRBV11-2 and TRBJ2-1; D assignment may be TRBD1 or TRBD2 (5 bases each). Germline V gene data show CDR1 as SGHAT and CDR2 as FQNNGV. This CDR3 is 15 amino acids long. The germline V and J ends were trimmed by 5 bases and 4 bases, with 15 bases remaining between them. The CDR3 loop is CASSPLGTSYNEQFF. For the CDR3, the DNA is TGTGCCAGCAGCCCCCTCGGGACGTCTTACAATGAGCAGTTCTTC.

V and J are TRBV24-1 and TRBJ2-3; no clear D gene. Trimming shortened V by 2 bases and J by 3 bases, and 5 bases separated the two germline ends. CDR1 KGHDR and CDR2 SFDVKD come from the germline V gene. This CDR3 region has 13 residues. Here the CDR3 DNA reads TGTGCCACCAGTGATTATCGGACAGATACGCAGTATTTT. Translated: CATSDYRTDTQYF.

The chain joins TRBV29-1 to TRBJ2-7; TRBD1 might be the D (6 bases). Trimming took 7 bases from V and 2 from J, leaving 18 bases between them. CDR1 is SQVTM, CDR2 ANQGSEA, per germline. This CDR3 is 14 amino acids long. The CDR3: CSATDSRSTYEQYF. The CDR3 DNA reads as TGCAGCGCCACGGACAGTAGGAGCACCTACGAGCAGTACTTC.

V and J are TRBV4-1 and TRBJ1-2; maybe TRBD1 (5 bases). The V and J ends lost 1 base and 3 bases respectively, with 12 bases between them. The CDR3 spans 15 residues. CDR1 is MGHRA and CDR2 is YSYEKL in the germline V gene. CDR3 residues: CASSQAAGRDYGYTF. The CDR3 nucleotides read TGCGCCAGCAGCCAAGCGGCGGGGCGGGACTATGGCTACACCTTC.

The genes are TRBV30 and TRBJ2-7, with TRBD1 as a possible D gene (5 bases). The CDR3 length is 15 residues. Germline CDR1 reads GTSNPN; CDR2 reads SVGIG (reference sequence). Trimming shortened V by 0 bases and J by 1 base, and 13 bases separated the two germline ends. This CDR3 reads CAWSVRAQVSYEQYF. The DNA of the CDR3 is TGTGCCTGGAGTGTACGGGCACAGGTTTCCTACGAGCAGTACTTC.

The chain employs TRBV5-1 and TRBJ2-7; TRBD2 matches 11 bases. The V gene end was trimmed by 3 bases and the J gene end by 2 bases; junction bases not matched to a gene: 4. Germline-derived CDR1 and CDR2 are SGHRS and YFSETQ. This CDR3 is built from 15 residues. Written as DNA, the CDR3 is TGCGCCAGCAGCTCGGGACTAGCGGCGACCTACGAGCAGTACTTC. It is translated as CASSSGLAATYEQYF. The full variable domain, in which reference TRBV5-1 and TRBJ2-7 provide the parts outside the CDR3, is KAGVTQTPRYLIKTRGQQVTLSCSPISGHRSVSWYQQTPGQGLQFLFEYFSETQRNKGNFPGRFSGRQFSNSRSEMNVSTLELGDSALYLCASSSGLAATYEQYFGPGTRLTVT.

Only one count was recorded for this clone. CDR3 DNA: TGTGCCTGGACCCCGCAGACAGGGGGCGGATACGAGCAGTACTTC. This translates into CAWTPQTGGGYEQYF. The rearrangement links TRBV30 to TRBJ2-7; 10 bases are a match to TRBD1. After removal of 4 bases from V and 4 bases from J, the junction contained 10 bases not matched to a gene. This CDR3 is built from 15 residues. Looked up from germline, CDR1 is GTSNPN and CDR2 is SVGIG (reference sequence).

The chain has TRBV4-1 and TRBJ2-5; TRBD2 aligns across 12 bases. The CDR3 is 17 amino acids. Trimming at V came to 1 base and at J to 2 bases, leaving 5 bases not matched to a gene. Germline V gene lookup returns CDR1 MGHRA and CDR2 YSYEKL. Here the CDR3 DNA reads TGCGCCAGCAGCCAAGGCAGACTAGCGGGGGTACAAGAGACCCAGTACTTC. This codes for CASSQGRLAGVQETQYF.

This chain's CDR3 is CASSSRGPEQFF. CDR3 nucleotides: TGTGCCAGCAGCTCCAGGGGCCCTGAGCAGTTCTTC. The chain employs TRBV5-4 and TRBJ2-1, with D maybe TRBD1 (6 bases). The germline V and J ends were trimmed by 3 bases and 9 bases, with 10 bases remaining between them. The CDR3 runs 12 residues. Germline loops: CDR1 SGHNT, CDR2 YYREEE (reference sequence).

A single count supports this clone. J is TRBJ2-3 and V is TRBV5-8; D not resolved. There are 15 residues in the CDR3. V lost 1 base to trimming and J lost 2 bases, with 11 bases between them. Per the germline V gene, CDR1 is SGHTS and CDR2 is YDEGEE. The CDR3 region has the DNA TGTGCCAGCAGCTTGATCAGGAGTAACACAGATACGCAGTATTTT. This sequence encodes CASSLIRSNTDTQYF. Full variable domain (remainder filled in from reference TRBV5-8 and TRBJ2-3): EAGVTQSPTHLIKTRGQQATLRCSPISGHTSVYWYQQALGLGLQFLLWYDEGEERNRGNFPPRFSGRQFPNYSSELNVNALELEDSALYLCASSLIRSNTDTQYFGPGTRLTVL.

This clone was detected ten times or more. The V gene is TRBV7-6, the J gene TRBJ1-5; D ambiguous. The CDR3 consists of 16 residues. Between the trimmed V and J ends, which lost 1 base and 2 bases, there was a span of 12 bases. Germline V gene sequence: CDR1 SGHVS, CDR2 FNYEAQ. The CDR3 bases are TGTGCCAGCAGCTTAGGTGGAGGAAAGGGCAATCAGCCCCAGCATTTT. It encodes CASSLGGGKGNQPQHF. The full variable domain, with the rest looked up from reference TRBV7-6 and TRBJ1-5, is GAGVSQSPRYKVTKRGQDVALRCDPISGHVSLYWYRQALGQGPEFLTYFNYEAQQDKSGLPNDRFSAERPEGSISTLTIQRTEQRDSAMYRCASSLGGGKGNQPQHFGDGTRLSIL.

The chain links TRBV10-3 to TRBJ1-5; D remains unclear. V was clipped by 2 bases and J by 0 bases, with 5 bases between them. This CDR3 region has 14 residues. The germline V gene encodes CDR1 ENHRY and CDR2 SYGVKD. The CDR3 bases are TGTGCCATCAGTGAGGAAATTAGCAATCAGCCCCAGCATTTT. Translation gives CAISEEISNQPQHF.

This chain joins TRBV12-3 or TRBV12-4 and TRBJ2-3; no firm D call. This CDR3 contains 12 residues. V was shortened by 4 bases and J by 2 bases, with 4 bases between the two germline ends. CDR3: CASSSTTDTQYF. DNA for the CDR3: TGTGCCAGCAGTTCCACCACAGATACGCAGTATTTT.

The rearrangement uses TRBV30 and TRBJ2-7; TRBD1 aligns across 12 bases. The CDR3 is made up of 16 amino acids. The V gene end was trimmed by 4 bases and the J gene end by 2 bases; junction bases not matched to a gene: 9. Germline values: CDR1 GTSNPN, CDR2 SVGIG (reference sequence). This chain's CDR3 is CAWKPLGTGGAYEQYF. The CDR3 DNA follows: TGTGCCTGGAAGCCCCTCGGGACAGGGGGCGCCTACGAGCAGTACTTC.

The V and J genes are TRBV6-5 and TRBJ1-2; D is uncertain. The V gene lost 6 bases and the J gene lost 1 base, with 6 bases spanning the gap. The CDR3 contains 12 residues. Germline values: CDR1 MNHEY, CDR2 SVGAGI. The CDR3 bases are TGTGCCAGCAGCGGCCTTAACTATGGCTACACCTTC. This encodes CASSGLNYGYTF.

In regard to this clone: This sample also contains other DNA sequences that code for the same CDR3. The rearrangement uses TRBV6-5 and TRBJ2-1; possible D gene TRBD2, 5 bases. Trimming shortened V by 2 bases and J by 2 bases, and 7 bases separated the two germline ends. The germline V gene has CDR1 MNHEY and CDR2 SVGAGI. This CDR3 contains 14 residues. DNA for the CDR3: TGTGCCAGCAGTTACCGAGGGCCCTACAATGAGCAGTTCTTC. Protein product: CASSYRGPYNEQFF.